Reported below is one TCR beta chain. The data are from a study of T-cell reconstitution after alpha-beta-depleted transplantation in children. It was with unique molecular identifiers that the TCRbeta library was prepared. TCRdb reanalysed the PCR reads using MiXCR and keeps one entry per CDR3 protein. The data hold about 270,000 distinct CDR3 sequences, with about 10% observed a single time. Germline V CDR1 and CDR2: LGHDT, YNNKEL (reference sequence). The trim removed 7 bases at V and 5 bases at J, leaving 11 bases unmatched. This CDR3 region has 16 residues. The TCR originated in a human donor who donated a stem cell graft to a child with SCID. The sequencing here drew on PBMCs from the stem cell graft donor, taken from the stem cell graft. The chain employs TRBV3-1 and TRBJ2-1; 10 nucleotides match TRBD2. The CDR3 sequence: CASKKGTSAIHNEQFF. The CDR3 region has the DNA TGTGCCAGCAAAAAAGGGACTAGCGCCATTCACAATGAGCAGTTCTTC.